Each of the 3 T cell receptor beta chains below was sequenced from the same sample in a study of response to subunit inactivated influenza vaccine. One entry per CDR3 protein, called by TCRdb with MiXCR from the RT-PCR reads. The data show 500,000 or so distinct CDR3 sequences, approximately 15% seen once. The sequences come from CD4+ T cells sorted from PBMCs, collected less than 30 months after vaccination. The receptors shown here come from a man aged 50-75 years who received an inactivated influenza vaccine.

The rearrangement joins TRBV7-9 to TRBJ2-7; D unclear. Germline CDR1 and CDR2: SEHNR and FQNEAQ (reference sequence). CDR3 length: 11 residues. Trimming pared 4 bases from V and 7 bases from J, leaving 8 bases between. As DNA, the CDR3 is TGTGCCAGCAGCTCAGTTCTGGAGCAGTACTTC. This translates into CASSSVLEQYF.

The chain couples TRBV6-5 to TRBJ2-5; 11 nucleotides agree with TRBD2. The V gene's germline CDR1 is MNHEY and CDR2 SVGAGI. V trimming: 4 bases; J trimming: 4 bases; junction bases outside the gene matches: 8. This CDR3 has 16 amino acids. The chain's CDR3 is CASSLLAGVSGETQYF. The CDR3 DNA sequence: TGTGCCAGCAGTTTACTAGCGGGAGTTTCGGGAGAGACCCAGTACTTC.

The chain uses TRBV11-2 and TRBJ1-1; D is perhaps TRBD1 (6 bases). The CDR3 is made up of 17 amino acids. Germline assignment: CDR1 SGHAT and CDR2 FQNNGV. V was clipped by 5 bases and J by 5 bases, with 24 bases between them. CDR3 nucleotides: TGTGCCAGCAGCCTCACCAACAACCCAGGGGTCGGGACTGAAGCTTTCTTT. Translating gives CASSLTNNPGVGTEAFF.